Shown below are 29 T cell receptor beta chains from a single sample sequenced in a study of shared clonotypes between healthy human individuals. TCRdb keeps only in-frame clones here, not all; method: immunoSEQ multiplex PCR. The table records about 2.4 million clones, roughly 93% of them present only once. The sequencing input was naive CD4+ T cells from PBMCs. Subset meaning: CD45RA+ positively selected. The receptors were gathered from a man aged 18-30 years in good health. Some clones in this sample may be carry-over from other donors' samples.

CDR3 nucleotides: TGTGCCAGCAGCCATATTAGCGGGGGCTACAATGAGCAGTTCTTC. Encoded protein: CASSHISGGYNEQFF. This chain links TRBV7-9 with TRBJ2-1; TRBD2 aligns across 9 bases. The CDR3 has 15 amino acids. The germline V gene encodes CDR1 SEHNR and CDR2 FQNEAQ (reference sequence). The V and J ends lost 5 bases and 3 bases, in that order; junction bases with no gene match: 5. The full variable domain, in which reference TRBV7-9 and TRBJ2-1 provide the parts outside the CDR3, is DTGVSQNPRHKITKRGQNVTFRCDPISEHNRLYWYRQTLGQGPEFLTYFQNEAQLEKSRLLSDRFSAERPKGSFSTLEIQRTEQGDSAMYLCASSHISGGYNEQFFGPGTRLTVL.

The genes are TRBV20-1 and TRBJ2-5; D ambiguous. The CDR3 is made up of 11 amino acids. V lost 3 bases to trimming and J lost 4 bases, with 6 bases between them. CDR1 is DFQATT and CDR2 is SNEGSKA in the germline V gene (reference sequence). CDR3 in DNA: TGCAGTGCTAGGACTCCAGAGACCCAGTACTTC. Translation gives CSARTPETQYF.

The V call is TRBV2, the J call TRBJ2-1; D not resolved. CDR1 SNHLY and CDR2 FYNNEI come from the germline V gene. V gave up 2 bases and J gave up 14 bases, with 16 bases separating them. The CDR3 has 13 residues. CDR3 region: CASSEYPDSRKFF. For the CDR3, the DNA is TGTGCCAGCAGTGAATATCCCGACTCAAGGAAGTTCTTC. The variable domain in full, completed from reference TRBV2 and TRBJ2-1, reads EPEVTQTPSHQVTQMGQEVILRCVPISNHLYFYWYRQILGQKVEFLVSFYNNEISEKSEIFDDQFSVERPDGSNFTLKIRSTKLEDSAMYFCASSEYPDSRKFFGPGTRLTVL.

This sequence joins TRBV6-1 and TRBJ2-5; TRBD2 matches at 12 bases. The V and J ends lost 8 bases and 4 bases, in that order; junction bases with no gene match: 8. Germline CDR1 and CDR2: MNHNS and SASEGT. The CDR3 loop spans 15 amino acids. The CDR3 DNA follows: TGTGCCAGCTTGCTAGCGGGAGGGTGGGGAGAGACCCAGTACTTC. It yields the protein CASLLAGGWGETQYF.

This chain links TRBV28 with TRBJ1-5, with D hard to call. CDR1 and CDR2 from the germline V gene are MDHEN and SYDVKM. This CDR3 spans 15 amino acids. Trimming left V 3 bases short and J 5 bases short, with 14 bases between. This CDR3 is CASSLIGVGDQPQHF. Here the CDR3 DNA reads TGTGCCAGCAGTTTGATCGGGGTCGGGGATCAGCCCCAGCATTTT.

DNA for the CDR3: TGCGCCAGCAGCTTGGCAGGGACTAGTCAGCGGGACCTCAATGAGCAGTTCTTC. Its protein is CASSLAGTSQRDLNEQFF. The chain uses TRBV5-1 and TRBJ2-1, with TRBD2 matching over 8 bases. Germline values: CDR1 SGHRS, CDR2 YFSETQ. The length of the CDR3 is 18 residues. J gave up 6 bases and V 0 bases, and 14 bases lay outside the gene matches.

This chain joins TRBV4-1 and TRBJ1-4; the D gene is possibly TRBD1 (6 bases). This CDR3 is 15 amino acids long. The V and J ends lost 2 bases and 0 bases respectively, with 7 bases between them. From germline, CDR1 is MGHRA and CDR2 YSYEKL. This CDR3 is CASSQRTATNEKLFF. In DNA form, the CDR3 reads TGCGCCAGCAGCCAAAGGACAGCAACTAATGAAAAACTGTTTTTT.

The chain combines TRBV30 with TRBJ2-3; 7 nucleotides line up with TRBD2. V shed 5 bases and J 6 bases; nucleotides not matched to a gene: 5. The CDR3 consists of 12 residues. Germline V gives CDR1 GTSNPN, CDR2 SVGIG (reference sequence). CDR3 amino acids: CAWGGGIDTQYF. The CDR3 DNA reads TGTGCCTGGGGGGGAGGGATCGATACGCAGTATTTT.

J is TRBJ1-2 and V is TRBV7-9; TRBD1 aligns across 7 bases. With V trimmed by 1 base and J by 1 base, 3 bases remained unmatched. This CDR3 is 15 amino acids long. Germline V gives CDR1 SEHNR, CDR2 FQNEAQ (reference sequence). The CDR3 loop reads CASSLVGTDNYGYTF. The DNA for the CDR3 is TGTGCCAGCAGCTTAGTTGGGACAGATAACTATGGCTACACCTTC.

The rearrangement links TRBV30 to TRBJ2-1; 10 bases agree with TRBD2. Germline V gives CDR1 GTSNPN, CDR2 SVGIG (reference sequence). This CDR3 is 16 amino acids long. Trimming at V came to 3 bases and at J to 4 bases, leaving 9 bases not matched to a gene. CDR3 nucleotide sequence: TGTGCCTGGAGGTCCGGACTAGCGGTCACTTACAATGAGCAGTTCTTC. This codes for CAWRSGLAVTYNEQFF.

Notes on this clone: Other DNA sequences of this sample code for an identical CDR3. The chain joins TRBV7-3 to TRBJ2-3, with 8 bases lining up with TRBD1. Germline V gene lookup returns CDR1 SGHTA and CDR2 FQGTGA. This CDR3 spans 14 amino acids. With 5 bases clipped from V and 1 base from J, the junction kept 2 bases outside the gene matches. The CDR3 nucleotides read TGTGCCAGCAGCCAGGACAGGGGCACAGATACGCAGTATTTT. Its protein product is CASSQDRGTDTQYF.

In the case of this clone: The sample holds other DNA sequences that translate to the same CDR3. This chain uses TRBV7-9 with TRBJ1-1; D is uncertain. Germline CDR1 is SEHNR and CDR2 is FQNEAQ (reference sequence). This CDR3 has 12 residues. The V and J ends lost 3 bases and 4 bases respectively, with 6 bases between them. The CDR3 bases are TGTGCCAGCAGCTTTCCTGGCACTGAAGCTTTCTTT. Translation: CASSFPGTEAFF. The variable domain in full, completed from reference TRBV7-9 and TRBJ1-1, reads DTGVSQNPRHKITKRGQNVTFRCDPISEHNRLYWYRQTLGQGPEFLTYFQNEAQLEKSRLLSDRFSAERPKGSFSTLEIQRTEQGDSAMYLCASSFPGTEAFFGQGTRLTVV.

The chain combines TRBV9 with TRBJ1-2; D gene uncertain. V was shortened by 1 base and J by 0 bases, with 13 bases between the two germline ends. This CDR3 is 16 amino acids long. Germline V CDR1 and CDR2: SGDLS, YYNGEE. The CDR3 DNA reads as TGTGCCAGCAGCGTAACGCCGGATAAGTCTAACTATGGCTACACCTTC. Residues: CASSVTPDKSNYGYTF.

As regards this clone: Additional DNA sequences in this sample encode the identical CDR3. CDR3 DNA: TGCGCCAGCAAAACAGGCTCTGGAAACACCATATATTTT. Amino acid sequence: CASKTGSGNTIYF. The chain employs TRBV5-1 and TRBJ1-3; D perhaps matches TRBD1 (5 bases). Germline CDR1 SGHRS, CDR2 YFSETQ. The germline V and J ends were trimmed by 6 bases and 0 bases, with 7 bases remaining between them. The CDR3 is 13 residues long.

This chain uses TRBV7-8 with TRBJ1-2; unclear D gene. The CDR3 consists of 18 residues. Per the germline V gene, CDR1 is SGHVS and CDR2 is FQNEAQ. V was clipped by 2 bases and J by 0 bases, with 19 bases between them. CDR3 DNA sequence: TGTGCCAGCAGCTTAAGGCGGATCGACCTAGCATCTAACTATGGCTACACCTTC. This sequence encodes CASSLRRIDLASNYGYTF.

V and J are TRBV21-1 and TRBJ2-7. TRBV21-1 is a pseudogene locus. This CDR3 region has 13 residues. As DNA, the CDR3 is TGTGCCAGCAGCAAATTAGATAGGCTTAGGCAGTACTTC. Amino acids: CASSKLDRLRQYF.

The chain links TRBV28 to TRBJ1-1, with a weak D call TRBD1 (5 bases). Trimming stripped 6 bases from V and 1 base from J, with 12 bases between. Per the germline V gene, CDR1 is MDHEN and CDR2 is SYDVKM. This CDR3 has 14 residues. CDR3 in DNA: TGTGCCAGCAGACCTACCAGGGCGAACACTGAAGCTTTCTTT. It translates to CASRPTRANTEAFF.

The CDR3 here is CASRREGPGAAVGKDGYTF. The CDR3 coding sequence is TGTGCCAGCAGACGAGAAGGGCCCGGGGCTGCGGTAGGAAAAGATGGCTACACCTTC. This sequence joins TRBV7-2 and TRBJ1-2, with D maybe TRBD1 (5 bases). Germline CDR1 is SGHTA and CDR2 is FQGNSA. The CDR3 is 19 amino acids. V gave up 6 bases and J gave up 6 bases, with 32 bases separating them.

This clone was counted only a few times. The CDR3 loop is CASSLNRRSTEAFF. The CDR3 nucleotides read TGTGCCAGCAGTTTGAACAGGCGGAGTACTGAAGCTTTCTTT. This chain links TRBV28 with TRBJ1-1; possible D gene TRBD1, 5 bases. Germline values: CDR1 MDHEN, CDR2 SYDVKM. V was clipped by 3 bases and J by 5 bases, with 13 bases between them. The CDR3 loop spans 14 amino acids.

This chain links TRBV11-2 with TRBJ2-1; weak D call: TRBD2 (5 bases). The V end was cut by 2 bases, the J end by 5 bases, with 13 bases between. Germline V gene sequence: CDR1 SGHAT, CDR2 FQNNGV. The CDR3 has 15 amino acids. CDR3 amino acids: CASSLNSGGDNEQFF. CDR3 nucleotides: TGTGCCAGCAGCTTAAACAGTGGAGGCGACAATGAGCAGTTCTTC.

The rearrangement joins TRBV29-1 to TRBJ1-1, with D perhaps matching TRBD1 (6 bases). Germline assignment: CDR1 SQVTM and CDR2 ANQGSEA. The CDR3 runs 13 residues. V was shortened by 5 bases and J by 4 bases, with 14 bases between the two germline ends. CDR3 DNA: TGCAGCGTTCGTCTAGGGGGAGGCACTGAAGCTTTCTTT. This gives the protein CSVRLGGGTEAFF.

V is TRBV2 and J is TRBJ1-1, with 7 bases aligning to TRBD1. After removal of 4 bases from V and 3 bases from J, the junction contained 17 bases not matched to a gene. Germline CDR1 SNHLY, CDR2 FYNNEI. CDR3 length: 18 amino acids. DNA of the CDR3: TGTGCCAGCAGTGTGCCCACAGGGGAAGGGCAAAGTTACACTGAAGCTTTCTTT. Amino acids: CASSVPTGEGQSYTEAFF. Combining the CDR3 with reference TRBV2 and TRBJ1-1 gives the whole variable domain EPEVTQTPSHQVTQMGQEVILRCVPISNHLYFYWYRQILGQKVEFLVSFYNNEISEKSEIFDDQFSVERPDGSNFTLKIRSTKLEDSAMYFCASSVPTGEGQSYTEAFFGQGTRLTVV.

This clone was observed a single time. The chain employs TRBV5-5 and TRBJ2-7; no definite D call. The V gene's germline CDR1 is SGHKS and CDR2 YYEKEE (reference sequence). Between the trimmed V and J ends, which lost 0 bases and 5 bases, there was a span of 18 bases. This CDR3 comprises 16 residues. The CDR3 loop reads CASSLAPGNLLDEQYF. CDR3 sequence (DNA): TGTGCCAGCAGCTTGGCCCCAGGTAACCTACTGGACGAGCAGTACTTC. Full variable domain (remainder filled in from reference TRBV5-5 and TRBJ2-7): DAGVTQSPTHLIKTRGQQVTLRCSPISGHKSVSWYQQVLGQGPQFIFQYYEKEERGRGNFPDRFSARQFPNYSSELNVNALLLGDSALYLCASSLAPGNLLDEQYFGPGTRLTVT.

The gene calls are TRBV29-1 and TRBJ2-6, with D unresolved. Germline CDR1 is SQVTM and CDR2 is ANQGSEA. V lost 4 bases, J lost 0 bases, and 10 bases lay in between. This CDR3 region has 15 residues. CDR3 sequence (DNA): TGCAGCGTTGCCCCCCTGAGCTCTGGGGCCAACGTCCTGACTTTC. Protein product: CSVAPLSSGANVLTF.

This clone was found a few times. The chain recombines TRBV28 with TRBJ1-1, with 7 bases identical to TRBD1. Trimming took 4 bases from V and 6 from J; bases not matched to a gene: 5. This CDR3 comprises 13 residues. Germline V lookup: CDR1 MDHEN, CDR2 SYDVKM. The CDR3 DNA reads TGTGCCAGCAGTTCCCGGGACAGCCCTGAAGCTTTCTTT. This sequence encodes CASSSRDSPEAFF.

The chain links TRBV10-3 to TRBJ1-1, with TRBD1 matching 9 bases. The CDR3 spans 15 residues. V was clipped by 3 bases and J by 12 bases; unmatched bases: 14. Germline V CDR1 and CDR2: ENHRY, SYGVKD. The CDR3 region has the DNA TGTGCCATCAGTGATTCGGGACAGGGTTTCCCCCGCCCTTTCTTT. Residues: CAISDSGQGFPRPFF.

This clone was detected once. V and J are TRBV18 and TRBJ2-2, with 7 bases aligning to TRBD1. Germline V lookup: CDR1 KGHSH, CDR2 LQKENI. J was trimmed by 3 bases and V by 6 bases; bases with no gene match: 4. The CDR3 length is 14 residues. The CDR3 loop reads CASSRQGDTGELFF. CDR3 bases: TGTGCCAGCTCGCGACAGGGCGACACCGGGGAGCTGTTTTTT. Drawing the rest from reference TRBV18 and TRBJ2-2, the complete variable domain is NAGVMQNPRHLVRRRGQEARLRCSPMKGHSHVYWYRQLPEEGLKFMVYLQKENIIDESGMPKERFSAEFPKEGPSILRIQQVVRGDSAAYFCASSRQGDTGELFFGEGSRLTVL.

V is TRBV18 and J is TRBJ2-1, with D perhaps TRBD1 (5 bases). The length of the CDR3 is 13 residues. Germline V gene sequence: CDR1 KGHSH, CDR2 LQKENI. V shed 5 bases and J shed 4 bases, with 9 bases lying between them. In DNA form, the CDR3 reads TGTGCCAGCTCAATGACAGCTTACAATGAGCAGTTCTTC. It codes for CASSMTAYNEQFF. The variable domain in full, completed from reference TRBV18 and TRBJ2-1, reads NAGVMQNPRHLVRRRGQEARLRCSPMKGHSHVYWYRQLPEEGLKFMVYLQKENIIDESGMPKERFSAEFPKEGPSILRIQQVVRGDSAAYFCASSMTAYNEQFFGPGTRLTVL.

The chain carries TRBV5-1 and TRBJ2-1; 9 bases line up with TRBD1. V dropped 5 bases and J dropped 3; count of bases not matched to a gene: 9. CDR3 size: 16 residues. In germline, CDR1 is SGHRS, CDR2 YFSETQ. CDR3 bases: TGCGCCAGCAGTCTGACCCCGGGACAGGGCTACAATGAGCAGTTCTTC. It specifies CASSLTPGQGYNEQFF.